Shown below are 14 T cell receptor beta chains from a single sample sequenced in a study of blood T cell repertoires in COVID-19. Libraries were prepared by immunoSEQ multiplex PCR; TCRdb keeps only in-frame clonotypes and omits some of them. Among under 50,000 clones listed, 85% to 95% were seen once. Material: peripheral blood. These receptors all stem from a man in his 60s with COVID-19, enrolled during active disease.

The chain links TRBV7-2 to TRBJ1-1; possibly TRBD1 for D (5 bases). CDR3 length equals 12 residues. Trimming took off 2 bases at V and 7 bases at J, with 8 bases between the two ends. Germline CDR1 is SGHTA and CDR2 is FQGNSA. The CDR3 reads CASSLYDSEAFF. The CDR3 nucleotides are TGTGCCAGCAGCTTATATGACAGTGAAGCTTTCTTT. Full variable domain (remainder filled in from reference TRBV7-2 and TRBJ1-1): GAGVSQSPSNKVTEKGKDVELRCDPISGHTALYWYRQSLGQGLEFLIYFQGNSAPDKSGLPSDRFSAERTGGSVSTLTIQRTQQEDSAVYLCASSLYDSEAFFGQGTRLTVV.

This sequence joins TRBV4-2 and TRBJ2-7, with D tentatively TRBD2 (6 bases). This CDR3 spans 15 amino acids. Germline V CDR1 and CDR2: LGHNA, YNFKEQ. Trimming cost V 3 bases and J 1 base, with 13 bases left between them. The CDR3 DNA sequence: TGTGCCAGCAGCCAGGGGCTAGCGATTTCCTACGAGCAGTACTTC. It codes for CASSQGLAISYEQYF.

The genes are TRBV10-3 and TRBJ2-1; perhaps TRBD2 as D (7 bases). V lost 8 bases, J lost 3 bases, and 14 bases lay in between. The CDR3 length is 14 residues. Germline V gives CDR1 ENHRY, CDR2 SYGVKD. This chain's CDR3 is CAIRGQRDYNEQFF. The CDR3 region has the DNA TGTGCCATCCGGGGGCAGCGGGACTACAATGAGCAGTTCTTC.

The chain employs TRBV27 and TRBJ1-2, with D tentatively TRBD1 (6 bases). The CDR3 consists of 14 residues. Germline-derived CDR1 and CDR2 are MNHEY and SMNVEV (reference sequence). Trimming stripped 5 bases from V and 2 bases from J, with 12 bases between. The CDR3 region has the DNA TGTGCCAGCAGTCCTGACAGGCCGAACTATGGCTACACCTTC. It codes for CASSPDRPNYGYTF.

The J gene is TRBJ1-2, the V gene TRBV5-1, with D possibly TRBD1 on 5 matching bases. The CDR3 extends over 17 amino acids. Germline V CDR1 and CDR2: SGHRS, YFSETQ. The V end was cut by 1 base, the J end by 4 bases, with 20 bases between. This CDR3 reads CASSLLISPTDTYGYTF. The CDR3 nucleotides are TGCGCCAGCAGCTTGTTAATCTCGCCGACAGATACCTATGGCTACACCTTC.

The rearrangement links TRBV4-2 to TRBJ1-5; D perhaps matches TRBD1 (6 bases). Trimming took 1 base from V and 7 from J, leaving 8 bases between them. The length of the CDR3 is 13 residues. CDR1 and CDR2 (germline): LGHNA, YNFKEQ. The CDR3 spells CASSQAQGQPQHF. The CDR3 nucleotides read TGTGCCAGCAGCCAAGCACAGGGCCAGCCCCAGCATTTT.

The chain couples TRBV2 to TRBJ1-1; 9 bases are a match to TRBD1. The junction had 4 bases not matched to a gene; V was cut back by 4 bases and J by 1 base. The CDR3 spans 15 residues. The germline gives CDR1 SNHLY, CDR2 FYNNEI. The DNA of the CDR3 is TGTGCCAGCAGTGTAGGGGACAGGGCGAACACTGAAGCTTTCTTT. It specifies CASSVGDRANTEAFF.

J is TRBJ2-1 and V is TRBV13; 8 nucleotides align to TRBD1. V shed 2 bases, J shed 8 bases, and the junction held 11 bases outside the gene matches. Looked up from germline, CDR1 is PRHDT and CDR2 is FYEKMQ (reference sequence). This CDR3 has 16 residues. CDR3 DNA sequence: TGTGCCAGCAGCTTAACATACCAGGGGGCTTGGGATGAGCAGTTCTTC. Translation gives CASSLTYQGAWDEQFF.

The V and J genes are TRBV3-1 (or the pseudogene TRBV3-2) and TRBJ1-2, with D perhaps matching TRBD1 (5 bases). Trimming took off 0 bases at V and 7 bases at J, with 15 bases between the two ends. Germline CDR1 and CDR2: LGHDT and YNNKEL (reference sequence). The CDR3 contains 15 residues. The CDR3 reads CASSQDPGLGSGYTF. For the CDR3, the DNA is TGTGCCAGCAGCCAAGATCCAGGGCTAGGAAGTGGCTACACCTTC.

The CDR3 loop reads CASSWGQGSGNTIYF. The CDR3 nucleotides read TGTGCCAGCAGCTGGGGACAGGGCTCCGGAAACACCATATATTTT. The rearrangement links TRBV7-9 to TRBJ1-3, with TRBD1 matching 9 bases. CDR3 length: 15 residues. The trim removed 4 bases at V and 4 bases at J, leaving 5 bases unmatched. Germline V lookup: CDR1 SEHNR, CDR2 FQNEAQ (reference sequence).

This clone was counted a few times. The gene calls are TRBV5-4 and TRBJ2-7; 7 nucleotides line up with TRBD1. The V and J ends lost 3 bases and 6 bases, in that order; junction bases with no gene match: 9. The CDR3 is made up of 14 amino acids. The V gene's germline CDR1 is SGHNT and CDR2 YYREEE (reference sequence). CDR3 coding DNA: TGTGCCAGCAGCTACGAGACAGGGTTTGCCGAGCAGTACTTC. It encodes CASSYETGFAEQYF.

The chain joins TRBV7-6 to TRBJ2-7, with TRBD2 identical over 8 bases. Trimming cost V 5 bases and J 6 bases; bases outside gene matches: 9. Germline values: CDR1 SGHVS, CDR2 FNYEAQ. The length of the CDR3 is 14 residues. CDR3 in DNA: TGTGCCAGCAGCCGGGGGGGGTCGCTTGGCGAGCAGTACTTC. Protein: CASSRGGSLGEQYF.

The chain couples TRBV27 to TRBJ2-7; 7 nucleotides align to TRBD1. The CDR3 runs 16 residues. Germline values: CDR1 MNHEY, CDR2 SMNVEV (reference sequence). The trim removed 6 bases at V and 4 bases at J, leaving 15 bases unmatched. The CDR3 DNA follows: TGTGCCAGCAGGAAAACACAGGGGAATCTTTTTTACGAGCAGTACTTC. Translation: CASRKTQGNLFYEQYF.

V gene TRBV18 combines with J gene TRBJ1-6; D unresolved. Germline values: CDR1 KGHSH, CDR2 LQKENI. The CDR3 is made up of 14 amino acids. V lost 2 bases to trimming and J lost 10 bases, with 12 bases between them. The CDR3 sequence is CASSPSEGTSPLHF. The CDR3 DNA is TGTGCCAGCTCACCATCTGAGGGAACGTCACCCCTCCACTTT.